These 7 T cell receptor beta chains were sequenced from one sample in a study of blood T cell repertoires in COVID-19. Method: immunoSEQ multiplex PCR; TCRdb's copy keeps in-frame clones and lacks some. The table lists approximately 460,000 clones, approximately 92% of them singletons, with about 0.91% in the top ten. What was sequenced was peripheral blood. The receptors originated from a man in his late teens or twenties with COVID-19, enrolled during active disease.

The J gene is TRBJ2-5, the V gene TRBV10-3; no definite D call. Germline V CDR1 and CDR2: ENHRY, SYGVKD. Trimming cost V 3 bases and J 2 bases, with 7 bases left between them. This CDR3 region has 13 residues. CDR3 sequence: CAISDASQETQYF. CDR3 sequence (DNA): TGTGCCATCAGTGACGCCAGTCAAGAGACCCAGTACTTC.

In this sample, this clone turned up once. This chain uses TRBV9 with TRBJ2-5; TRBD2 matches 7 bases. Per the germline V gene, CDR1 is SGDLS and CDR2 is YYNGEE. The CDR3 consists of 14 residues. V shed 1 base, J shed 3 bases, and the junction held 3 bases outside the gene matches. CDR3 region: CASSVWGGKETQYF. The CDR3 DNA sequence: TGTGCCAGCAGCGTATGGGGGGGGAAAGAGACCCAGTACTTC.

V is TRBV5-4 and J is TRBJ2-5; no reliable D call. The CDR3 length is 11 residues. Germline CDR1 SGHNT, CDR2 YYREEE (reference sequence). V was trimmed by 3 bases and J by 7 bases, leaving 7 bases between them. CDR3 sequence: CASSSVGTQYF. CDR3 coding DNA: TGTGCCAGCAGCTCAGTTGGGACCCAGTACTTC.

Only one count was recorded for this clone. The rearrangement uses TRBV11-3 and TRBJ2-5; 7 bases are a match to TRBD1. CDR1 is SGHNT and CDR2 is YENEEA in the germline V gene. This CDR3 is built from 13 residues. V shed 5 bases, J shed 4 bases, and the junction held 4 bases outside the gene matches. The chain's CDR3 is CASSPTGRETQYF. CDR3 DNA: TGTGCCAGCAGCCCGACAGGGCGAGAGACCCAGTACTTC.

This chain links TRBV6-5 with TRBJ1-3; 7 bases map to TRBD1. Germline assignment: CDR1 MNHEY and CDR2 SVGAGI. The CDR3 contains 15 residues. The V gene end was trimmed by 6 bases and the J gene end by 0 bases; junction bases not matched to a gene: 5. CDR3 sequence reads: CASRATGRSGNTIYF. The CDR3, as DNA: TGTGCCAGCAGAGCGACAGGGCGCTCTGGAAACACCATATATTTT.

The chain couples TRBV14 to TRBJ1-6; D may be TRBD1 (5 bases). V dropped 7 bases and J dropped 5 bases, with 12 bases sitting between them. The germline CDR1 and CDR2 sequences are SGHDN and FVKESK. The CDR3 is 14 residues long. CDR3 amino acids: CASKLGTHNSPLHF. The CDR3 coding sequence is TGTGCCAGCAAGCTCGGGACTCATAATTCACCCCTCCACTTT.

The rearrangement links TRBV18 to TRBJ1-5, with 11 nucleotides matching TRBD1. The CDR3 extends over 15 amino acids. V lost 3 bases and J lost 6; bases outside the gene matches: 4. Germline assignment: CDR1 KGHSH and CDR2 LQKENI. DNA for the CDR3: TGTGCCAGCTCACCCCCCGGGACAGGGGGTCAGCCCCAGCATTTT. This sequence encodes CASSPPGTGGQPQHF.